This is a list of T cell receptor beta chains from one sample in a study of T cells in tumors after PD-1 blockade. Here immunoSEQ multiplex PCR was the method, and the copy in TCRdb shows in-frame clones only, minus some. The sample includes about 59,000 clones, just under 80% of them seen just once. Sequences were derived from PBMCs, sampled before anti-PD-1 treatment. Receptors were obtained from a human donor with basal cell carcinoma. Both conserved end residues are part of each CDR3. The D gene is left open where the match is weak. Not all rows give a size; the values are once, few, many and, for expanded clones, a class.

V,D,size,CDR3
TRBV7-9,TRBD2,once,CASSSERGISTDTQYF
TRBV12-3/TRBV12-4,NA,few,CASSLAGTETQYF
TRBV3-1/TRBV3-2,NA,NA,CASSQALGRDYEQYF
TRBV4-1,TRBD2,NA,CASSPSSGTSSYEQYF
TRBV27,NA,NA,CASWQGVMNTEAFF
TRBV9,NA,NA,CASSVDPRNTEAFF
TRBV7-9,NA,few,CASSRPGRLQSYTF
TRBV30,NA,NA,CAWSAHYEQYF
TRBV5-4,NA,NA,CASSYTTRGGGNTIYF
TRBV28,NA,once,CASSPGGANVLTF
TRBV12-5,NA,few,CASGPTPGYKGLGANVLTF
TRBV3-1/TRBV3-2,NA,once,CASSQLRGISGSPLHF
TRBV12-5,TRBD2,NA,CASGSPGLSTDTQYF
TRBV5-5,NA,NA,CASSPGVETQYF
TRBV15,TRBD2,NA,CATSRLRGGREQYF
TRBV7-9,NA,NA,CASSLARGNTGELFF
TRBV14,TRBD2,NA,CASSLGLAELSYEQYF
TRBV27,NA,NA,CASSLLGSQPQHF
TRBV7-2,TRBD1,few,CASSLQGQGADTQYF
TRBV27,NA,NA,CASSWGPKQILTYNEQFF
TRBV6-5,TRBD1,few,CASSYDRGNEQFF